This T cell receptor (beta chain) was found in a study of monozygotic twins with inflammatory bowel disease. Findings of the study overall: Twin concordance left repertoire similarity unchanged, with limited power a possible explanation for this lack of difference.

The CDR3 totals 13 residues. The germline gives CDR1 SQVTM, CDR2 ANQGSEA. Concerning this clonotype itself: Its antigen is unknown.

Whole blood without T cell sorting served as the source of isolated total RNA. TCRdb re-called the 5' RACE reads, yielding one record per CDR3 amino acid sequence without DNA. The table for this sample gives about 450,000 distinct CDR3 sequences. The source of this sequence is a human donor with ulcerative colitis or Crohn's disease, or a healthy co-twin of an affected twin (not recorded which). Sequenced: blood. V gene TRBV29-1 combines with J gene TRBJ1-1; TCRdb returns TRBD1, unconfirmable since there is no DNA. This CDR3 is CSVLIGAAFEAFF.